A single sample gave rise to the 21 T cell receptor beta chains below, sequenced in a study of blood T cell repertoires in COVID-19. Profiled with immunoSEQ multiplex PCR; TCRdb holds only in-frame clones, not every one. The sample lists about 120,000 clones, 90% seen once, with 1.5% to 2% in the top ten. Sample: peripheral blood. The receptors were sampled from a human donor with active COVID-19. The donor label of this sample is uncertain.

The genes are TRBV5-1 and TRBJ1-6; D call uncertain. This CDR3 comprises 14 residues. Germline V gives CDR1 SGHRS, CDR2 YFSETQ. With 4 bases removed from V and 7 bases from J, the gap between germline ends came to 12 bases. CDR3 amino acids: CASSGGGLNSPLHF. Here the CDR3 DNA reads TGCGCCAGCAGCGGAGGAGGGTTAAATTCACCCCTCCACTTT. Full variable domain (outside the CDR3, taken from reference TRBV5-1 and TRBJ1-6): KAGVTQTPRYLIKTRGQQVTLSCSPISGHRSVSWYQQTPGQGLQFLFEYFSETQRNKGNFPGRFSGRQFSNSRSEMNVSTLELGDSALYLCASSGGGLNSPLHFGNGTRLTVT.

The V call is TRBV5-1, the J call TRBJ2-3; 7 bases line up with TRBD2. Trimming took 4 bases from V and 0 from J; bases not matched to a gene: 5. The CDR3 has 15 residues. CDR1 is SGHRS, CDR2 YFSETQ, per germline. The CDR3 DNA follows: TGCGCCAGCAGCCCTCTAGCGGTTAGCACAGATACGCAGTATTTT. As protein: CASSPLAVSTDTQYF.

In its sample, this clone was seen once. The V and J genes are TRBV4-3 and TRBJ2-1, with D unresolved. The V and J ends lost 0 bases and 7 bases respectively, with 13 bases between them. The CDR3 contains 15 residues. Germline assignment: CDR1 LGHNA and CDR2 YSLEER. The CDR3 reads CASSQDFWSRNEQFF. CDR3 coding DNA: TGCGCCAGCAGCCAAGACTTTTGGTCGAGAAATGAGCAGTTCTTC.

The rearrangement uses TRBV5-4 and TRBJ2-1; 13 bases map to TRBD2. There are 18 residues in the CDR3. V lost 4 bases, J lost 8 bases, and 15 bases stayed unmatched. The V gene's germline CDR1 is SGHNT and CDR2 YYREEE (reference sequence). The CDR3 DNA follows: TGTGCCAGCAGCAACCCAACGGGACTAGCGGGGTTTGTGGATGAGCAGTTCTTC. Residues: CASSNPTGLAGFVDEQFF.

The chain's CDR3 is CASSHISGTGEQYF. CDR3 nucleotide sequence: TGTGCCAGCAGCCATATCTCAGGAACGGGGGAGCAGTACTTC. The chain has TRBV6-6 and TRBJ2-7, with a tentative D call TRBD2 (5 bases). V was cut by 6 bases and J by 7 bases, with 19 bases left in between. From germline, CDR1 is MNHNY and CDR2 SVGAGI (reference sequence). The CDR3 has 14 residues.

This clone showed up just once. CDR3 DNA sequence: TGTGCCAGCTCACCACGAGGACTTATACAATTCGGTACGCAGTATTTT. Protein: CASSPRGLIQFGTQYF. The chain employs TRBV18 and TRBJ2-3; D is possibly TRBD2 (5 bases). The CDR3 spans 16 residues. CDR1 is KGHSH, CDR2 LQKENI, per germline. Trimming left V 1 base short and J 8 bases short, with 19 bases between.

This clone turned up a few times. The gene calls are TRBV5-1 and TRBJ2-5; D ambiguous. Trimming took 0 bases from V and 4 from J, leaving 4 bases between them. CDR1 is SGHRS and CDR2 is YFSETQ in the germline V gene. The CDR3 contains 12 residues. CDR3 sequence reads: CASSLGLETQYF. CDR3 in DNA: TGCGCCAGCAGCTTGGGACTAGAGACCCAGTACTTC.

The chain employs TRBV19 and TRBJ1-2, with TRBD1 as a possible D gene (5 bases). Germline V gene data show CDR1 as LNHDA and CDR2 as SQIVND (reference sequence). The ends were cut back, 2 bases at V and 4 bases at J, with 14 bases in the middle. This CDR3 region has 15 residues. The CDR3 region is CASSISAGLVYGYTF. The CDR3 DNA reads TGTGCCAGTAGTATATCGGCAGGGTTGGTCTATGGCTACACCTTC.

V usage is TRBV6-5 and J usage is TRBJ2-2; the D gene is possibly TRBD2 (6 bases). Per germline, CDR1 MNHEY and CDR2 SVGAGI. This CDR3 contains 15 residues. Between the trimmed V and J ends, which lost 4 bases and 5 bases, there was a span of 14 bases. The CDR3 is CASSWLSGRTGELFF. CDR3 bases: TGTGCCAGCAGTTGGCTTAGCGGTAGGACCGGGGAGCTGTTTTTT.

The chain recombines TRBV19 with TRBJ2-7; 12 bases line up with TRBD1. Unmatched junction bases numbered 4, after V lost 3 bases and J lost 4 bases. The CDR3 totals 15 residues. Germline CDR1 LNHDA, CDR2 SQIVND (reference sequence). CDR3 in DNA: TGTGCCAGTAGTATGGGGACAGGGGGCCTTTACGAGCAGTACTTC. Translating gives CASSMGTGGLYEQYF. The complete variable domain, with remaining parts taken from reference TRBV19 and TRBJ2-7, reads DGGITQSPKYLFRKEGQNVTLSCEQNLNHDAMYWYRQDPGQGLRLIYYSQIVNDFQKGDIAEGYSVSREKKESFPLTVTSAQKNPTAFYLCASSMGTGGLYEQYFGPGTRLTVT.

The chain employs TRBV6-6 and TRBJ1-5; a weak D match, TRBD1 (6 bases). Trimming pared 4 bases from V and 4 bases from J, leaving 11 bases between. This CDR3 contains 14 residues. The germline V gene has CDR1 MNHNY and CDR2 SVGAGI (reference sequence). CDR3 in DNA: TGTGCCAGCAGTTCCAGGGGTGGGAATCAGCCCCAGCATTTT. The encoded protein is CASSSRGGNQPQHF.

The J gene is TRBJ2-2, the V gene TRBV3-1 (or the pseudogene TRBV3-2), with 9 bases aligning to TRBD1. CDR3 size: 16 residues. V gave up 6 bases and J gave up 6 bases; unmatched junction bases: 11. CDR1 LGHDT and CDR2 YNNKEL come from the germline V gene (reference sequence). The CDR3 DNA sequence: TGTGCCAGCAGTCAGCCGGGACAGGGTTTTTCCGGGGAGCTGTTTTTT. This translates into CASSQPGQGFSGELFF.

The J gene is TRBJ2-7, the V gene TRBV6-6; TRBD1 matches at 10 bases. The CDR3 length is 14 residues. Trimming removed 8 bases from V and 6 bases from J; junction bases left unmatched: 10. Germline-derived CDR1 and CDR2 are MNHNY and SVGAGI (reference sequence). The CDR3 reads CASGKPGQGLEQYF. The CDR3 nucleotides are TGTGCCAGCGGAAAGCCGGGACAGGGGCTCGAGCAGTACTTC.

The J gene is TRBJ1-2, the V gene TRBV5-4, with 8 bases matching TRBD1. The CDR3 has 13 amino acids. Germline CDR1 SGHNT, CDR2 YYREEE (reference sequence). J was trimmed by 4 bases and V by 4 bases; bases with no gene match: 3. The CDR3 sequence: CASSNGQGYGYTF. The DNA of the CDR3 is TGTGCCAGCAGCAACGGACAGGGCTATGGCTACACCTTC.

This clone is a singleton in its sample. The V gene is TRBV15, the J gene TRBJ1-1; 8 nucleotides line up with TRBD1. Trimming at V came to 7 bases and at J to 0 bases, leaving 10 bases not matched to a gene. This CDR3 contains 16 residues. CDR1 and CDR2 from the germline V gene are LNHNV and YYDKDF (reference sequence). In DNA form, the CDR3 reads TGTGCCACCATGGCCCTGGAGGGACAGGTGAACACTGAAGCTTTCTTT. The encoded protein is CATMALEGQVNTEAFF.

The chain combines TRBV7-2 with TRBJ2-5; D perhaps matches TRBD2 (5 bases). The CDR3 contains 14 residues. CDR1 SGHTA and CDR2 FQGNSA come from the germline V gene. V lost 2 bases and J lost 2, with 9 bases in between. CDR3 protein: CASSLKRDQETQYF. Here the CDR3 DNA reads TGTGCCAGCAGCTTAAAGAGGGATCAAGAGACCCAGTACTTC.

This chain links TRBV19 with TRBJ2-2; D is perhaps TRBD1 (6 bases). The germline gives CDR1 LNHDA, CDR2 SQIVND (reference sequence). Trimming took 3 bases from V and 2 from J, leaving 10 bases between them. The CDR3 is 15 residues long. The CDR3 spells CASSIQGTNTGELFF. The CDR3 DNA is TGTGCCAGTAGTATCCAGGGGACCAACACCGGGGAGCTGTTTTTT.

The gene calls are TRBV5-6 and TRBJ1-2, with D possibly matching TRBD1 (6 bases). Germline loops: CDR1 SGHDT, CDR2 YYEEEE. The CDR3 is 14 amino acids. V was shortened by 3 bases and J by 8 bases, with 17 bases between the two germline ends. Here the CDR3 DNA reads TGTGCCAGCAGCTGGACCGGGACATCCCGGGGCTACACCTTC. Its protein product is CASSWTGTSRGYTF.

The chain links TRBV19 to TRBJ2-7; 9 bases align to TRBD1. This CDR3 has 15 residues. The J segment lost 3 bases and the V segment lost 2 bases, leaving 5 bases of the junction unmatched. The V gene's germline CDR1 is LNHDA and CDR2 SQIVND (reference sequence). CDR3 sequence (DNA): TGTGCCAGTAGTATAACCGGGACAGGGATCTACGAGCAGTACTTC. As protein: CASSITGTGIYEQYF.

V gene TRBV5-1 combines with J gene TRBJ1-2; unclear D gene. Germline V gives CDR1 SGHRS, CDR2 YFSETQ. Trimming left V 0 bases short and J 2 bases short, with 11 bases between. This CDR3 has 15 residues. CDR3 coding DNA: TGCGCCAGCAGCTTGGCCTCCTCTGGCAACTATGGCTACACCTTC. This gives the protein CASSLASSGNYGYTF.

This chain links TRBV6-5 with TRBJ2-3, with TRBD1 matching over 9 bases. V dropped 2 bases and J dropped 2; count of bases not matched to a gene: 5. The CDR3 has 16 residues. The germline gives CDR1 MNHEY, CDR2 SVGAGI. CDR3 protein: CASSYPGTGNTDTQYF. The CDR3 DNA follows: TGTGCCAGCAGTTACCCCGGGACAGGGAACACAGATACGCAGTATTTT.